This TCR beta chain was recorded in a study of blood T cell repertoires in COVID-19. The table came from immunoSEQ multiplex PCR; TCRdb's copy has only in-frame clones and leaves some out. The table has some 73,000 clones, roughly three quarters seen once. The CDR3 totals 17 residues. Germline V gene sequence: CDR1 LNHDA, CDR2 SQIVND (reference sequence). Trimming removed 3 bases at V and 2 bases at J, with 16 bases between. This chain connects TRBV19 to TRBJ1-4; TRBD1 is a possible D gene (5 bases). This sequence was found in a man between 65 and 85 years old with COVID-19, enrolled during active disease. Sequenced sample: peripheral blood. This CDR3 is CASSIRPQGTTNEKLFF. As DNA, the CDR3 is TGTGCCAGTAGTATCCGGCCGCAGGGCACGACTAATGAAAAACTGTTTTTT.